The 11 T cell receptor beta chains listed next were all sequenced from one sample in a study of blood T cell repertoires in COVID-19. Measured with immunoSEQ multiplex PCR; TCRdb has only the in-frame clones, and not every one. The profile shows under 150,000 clones, about 83% of them singletons. Sequenced material: peripheral blood. Receptor source: a man in his forties with active or convalescent COVID-19.

The chain recombines TRBV12-3 or TRBV12-4 with TRBJ1-1; possibly TRBD1 for D (6 bases). V was pared by 6 bases and J by 4 bases, with 12 bases between. The CDR3 covers 13 residues. This CDR3 is CASSQRGSTEAFF. DNA for the CDR3: TGTGCCAGCAGCCAAAGGGGGAGCACTGAAGCTTTCTTT.

The chain joins TRBV4-3 to TRBJ1-6, with 8 bases lining up with TRBD1. V lost 0 bases, J lost 9 bases, and 7 bases stayed unmatched. The CDR3 has 16 amino acids. Germline CDR1 reads LGHNA; CDR2 reads YSLEER. DNA of the CDR3: TGCGCCAGCAGCCAAGATGTTACAGGGGGAGGTTCACCCCTCCACTTT. Its translation is CASSQDVTGGGSPLHF.

V and J are TRBV6-1 and TRBJ2-2; possible D gene TRBD1, 6 bases. CDR1 is MNHNS, CDR2 SASEGT, per germline. The CDR3 runs to 14 residues. Trimming removed 3 bases at V and 3 bases at J, with 8 bases between. CDR3 sequence (DNA): TGTGCCAGCAGTGACAGGGGCGACACCGGGGAGCTGTTTTTT. Its protein product is CASSDRGDTGELFF.

V is TRBV19 and J is TRBJ2-2; D might be TRBD1 (5 bases). The CDR3 is 13 residues long. Germline CDR1 reads LNHDA; CDR2 reads SQIVND (reference sequence). V was pared by 6 bases and J by 4 bases, with 9 bases between. The CDR3 is CASRLRATGELFF. CDR3 in DNA: TGTGCCAGTAGGCTCAGGGCCACCGGGGAGCTGTTTTTT.

Note on this clone: Other DNA sequences in this sample translate to the same CDR3. The chain employs TRBV5-1 and TRBJ2-1, with D perhaps TRBD1 (6 bases). The CDR3 is 12 residues long. Between the trimmed V and J ends, which lost 3 bases and 7 bases, there was a span of 8 bases. Looked up from germline, CDR1 is SGHRS and CDR2 is YFSETQ. The CDR3 DNA is TGCGCCAGCAGCTCACAGGGTAATGAGCAGTTCTTC. This gives the protein CASSSQGNEQFF.

V is TRBV14 and J is TRBJ2-2; D gene unclear. The germline CDR1 and CDR2 sequences are SGHDN and FVKESK. Trimming shortened V by 1 base and J by 6 bases, and 6 bases separated the two germline ends. CDR3 size: 13 residues. The CDR3 here is CASSQGLPGELFF. CDR3 bases: TGTGCCAGCAGCCAAGGTCTCCCCGGGGAGCTGTTTTTT.

This chain connects TRBV20-1 to TRBJ1-3; no reliable D call. V was cut by 3 bases and J by 0 bases, with 6 bases left in between. CDR1 is DFQATT, CDR2 SNEGSKA, per germline (reference sequence). The CDR3 contains 13 residues. The CDR3: CSASPGSGNTIYF. CDR3 DNA: TGCAGTGCTAGTCCAGGCTCTGGAAACACCATATATTTT.

The gene calls are TRBV5-1 and TRBJ2-7; D unresolved. Germline V CDR1 and CDR2: SGHRS, YFSETQ. The V and J ends lost 9 bases and 7 bases respectively, with 29 bases between them. This CDR3 has 16 amino acids. In nucleotides, the CDR3 is TGCGCCAACAGACCTCTCGGCACAGTCGCGCGAAGGGAGCAGTACTTC. Translated, it gives CANRPLGTVARREQYF.

The chain employs TRBV14 and TRBJ2-7, with D unresolved. This CDR3 is 15 amino acids long. Germline V gene lookup returns CDR1 SGHDN and CDR2 FVKESK. V was trimmed by 6 bases and J by 2 bases, leaving 17 bases between them. CDR3 sequence: CASRLGGSPTYEQYF. In DNA form, the CDR3 reads TGTGCCAGCAGGTTAGGCGGCAGCCCGACCTACGAGCAGTACTTC.

J is TRBJ1-5 and V is TRBV15, with a tentative D call TRBD1 (5 bases). This CDR3 comprises 14 residues. Germline V gene lookup returns CDR1 LNHNV and CDR2 YYDKDF (reference sequence). V was trimmed by 7 bases and J by 4 bases, leaving 14 bases between them. The DNA of the CDR3 is TGTGCCACCAACCCGGGGGGTAATAATCAGCCCCAGCATTTT. Translating it yields CATNPGGNNQPQHF.

The genes are TRBV3-1 (or the pseudogene TRBV3-2) and TRBJ2-7, with TRBD1 matching 11 bases. Germline CDR1 and CDR2: LGHDT and YNNKEL (reference sequence). With V trimmed by 1 base and J by 7 bases, 6 bases remained unmatched. This CDR3 has 15 residues. The DNA for the CDR3 is TGTGCCAGCAGCCAAGTTAGGACAGGGGGCGGGGAGCAGTACTTC. Translated, it gives CASSQVRTGGGEQYF.